A selection of T cell receptor beta chains follows, all from one sample in a study of radiotherapy plus CTLA-4 blockade in lung cancer. Assay: immunoSEQ multiplex PCR; the TCRdb copy retains only in-frame clones and omits some. This sample has about 51,000 clones, with about 85% found just once. Sample: peripheral blood, taken from a patient treated with radiotherapy plus ipilimumab. Receptors were obtained from a human donor with non-small cell lung cancer who had a complete response to radiotherapy plus ipilimumab. Both conserved end residues are part of each CDR3. D genes are given only for firm matches. The size of a clone is reported for some rows only, either as once, few or many, or as a class for expanded clones.

TRBV12-5,NA,NA,TRBJ1-3,TGTGCTAGTGGTTTGGCCACGACTGTGGCGGGGAACACCATATATTTT,CASGLATTVAGNTIYF
TRBV6-4,NA,NA,TRBJ1-5,TGTGCCAGCAGTCTCCGTGGGGGCCGCAATCAGCCCCAGCATTTT,CASSLRGGRNQPQHF
TRBV19,TRBD1,NA,TRBJ2-5,TGTGCCAGTAGTGGAAAGACAGGGCTCCAAGAGACCCAGTACTTC,CASSGKTGLQETQYF
TRBV5-1,TRBD2,NA,TRBJ2-1,TGCGCCAGCAGCTTGGCCTTGTCTAGCGGGAGCTCCTACAATGAGCAGTTCTTC,CASSLALSSGSSYNEQFF
TRBV7-2,NA,NA,TRBJ2-7,TGTGCCAGCAGCCCCGACGGAAGAGTCCGCGGCGACGAGCAGTACTTC,CASSPDGRVRGDEQYF
TRBV29-1,NA,NA,TRBJ2-5,TGCAGCGTCCCGGGGTTTTCTGGGCTAGAGACCCAGTACTTC,CSVPGFSGLETQYF
TRBV7-2,NA,once,TRBJ1-1,TGTGCCAGCAGCCCTTCGGGAAGGCCGAACACTGAAGCTTTCTTT,CASSPSGRPNTEAFF
TRBV5-1,TRBD2,NA,TRBJ2-3,TGCGCCAGCAGCTCTATAGGACTAGCGGCTAGCACAGATACGCAGTATTTT,CASSSIGLAASTDTQYF
TRBV5-1,TRBD1,NA,TRBJ1-2,TGCGCCAGCAGCTTGGGGGGACAGGGATTATATGGCTACACCTTC,CASSLGGQGLYGYTF
TRBV4-3,NA,NA,TRBJ2-7,TGCGCCAGCAGCCAAGAACAGCTCTCCTACGAGCAGTACTTC,CASSQEQLSYEQYF
TRBV18,NA,NA,TRBJ1-5,TGTGCCAGCTCACTCCTACAGGGACCTGATCAGCCCCAGCATTTT,CASSLLQGPDQPQHF
TRBV19,NA,NA,TRBJ2-2,TGTGCCAGTAGTGCGACTAGTGGGACCGGGGAGCTGTTTTTT,CASSATSGTGELFF
TRBV6-6,NA,once,TRBJ1-5,TGTGCCAGCAGTAGTGGAGGTATAATCAGCCCCCAGCATTTT,CASSSGGIISPQHF
TRBV29-1,NA,NA,TRBJ2-3,TGCAGCGTTGATTCTGGGGGGAATACAGATACGCAGTATTTT,CSVDSGGNTDTQYF
TRBV7-2,TRBD1,NA,TRBJ1-2,TGTGCCAGCAGCTGGAACAGGGGTCACAATGGCTACACCTTC,CASSWNRGHNGYTF
TRBV7-2,NA,NA,TRBJ1-2,TGTGCCAGCAGCTTAGACTGGTATGGCTACACCTTC,CASSLDWYGYTF
TRBV7-2,NA,NA,TRBJ1-2,TGTGCCAGCAGCTTCAGACAGATCGGGGGTGGCTACACCTTC,CASSFRQIGGGYTF
TRBV5-4,TRBD1,once,TRBJ1-4,TGTGCCAGCAGCCGTACAGGGGACATCGCAACTAATGAAAAACTGTTTTTT,CASSRTGDIATNEKLFF
TRBV18,TRBD2,once,TRBJ2-2,TGTGCCAGCTCACTTTCCGGGACTAGCGGAACCGGGGAGCTGTTTTTT,CASSLSGTSGTGELFF
TRBV29-1,TRBD1,NA,TRBJ1-6,TGCAGCGTTCGGACAGGGGATAATTCACCCCTCCACTTT,CSVRTGDNSPLHF
TRBV15,NA,NA,TRBJ1-2,TGTGCCACCCGCCCCACTGGAGGGGCTAACTATGGCTACACCTTC,CATRPTGGANYGYTF
TRBV5-1,NA,NA,TRBJ2-6,TGCGCCAGCAGCTTGGCCAACCCAGGGGTAGGCTCTGGGGCCAACGTCCTGACTTTC,CASSLANPGVGSGANVLTF
TRBV5-1,NA,NA,TRBJ1-2,TGCGCCAGCAGCCCGACAACTAACTATGGCTACACCTTC,CASSPTTNYGYTF
TRBV5-1,TRBD2,NA,TRBJ2-1,TGCGCCAGCAGCTTGGGACTAGCGGCCTCCTACAATGAGCAGTTCTTC,CASSLGLAASYNEQFF
TRBV11-3,TRBD1,NA,TRBJ1-1,TGTGCCAGCAGTCCACAGGGGCTCATGAACACTGAAGCTTTCTTT,CASSPQGLMNTEAFF
TRBV30,NA,NA,TRBJ1-5,TGTGCCTGGGGGCCAGGTATAGGCAATCAGCCCCAGCATTTT,CAWGPGIGNQPQHF
TRBV5-4,TRBD1,NA,TRBJ1-1,TGTGCCAGCAGTTTATGGACAGGGCTAAACACTGAAGCTTTCTTT,CASSLWTGLNTEAFF
TRBV30,NA,NA,TRBJ2-5,TGTGCCTTACACAGTTTTCAAGAGACCCAGTACTTC,CALHSFQETQYF
TRBV6-5,TRBD1,NA,TRBJ2-5,TGTGCCAGCAGTTCGGGACAGGGGTTGGAGACCCAGTACTTC,CASSSGQGLETQYF
TRBV7-8,TRBD1,NA,TRBJ1-2,TGTGCCAGCAGCGGGCGACAGGGGATCTATGGCTACACCTTC,CASSGRQGIYGYTF
TRBV18,TRBD1,NA,TRBJ1-2,TGTGCCAGCTCACCATCGCTAGGGACAGAGGATGGCTACACCTTC,CASSPSLGTEDGYTF
TRBV9,TRBD1,few,TRBJ1-3,TGTGCCAGCAGCGTAGCGACAGGGGAGGCAAACACCATATATTTT,CASSVATGEANTIYF
TRBV7-2,NA,NA,TRBJ1-1,TGTGCCAGCAGCCCCCCCCGACAGTTCGGTATCACTGAAGCTTTCTTT,CASSPPRQFGITEAFF
TRBV29-1,TRBD2,NA,TRBJ2-3,TGCAGCGTTGAAGCCGGGGGGATCCGAGGAGGGACGCAGTATTTT,CSVEAGGIRGGTQYF
TRBV6-1,NA,once,TRBJ2-3,TGTGCAGGGGGGGGTAGCACAGATACGCAGTATTTT,CAGGGSTDTQYF
TRBV19,NA,NA,TRBJ1-4,TGTGCCAGTACTTCCCTAGGACAGTTAACAACTAATGAAAAACTGTTTTTT,CASTSLGQLTTNEKLFF
TRBV7-9,TRBD1,NA,TRBJ1-1,TGTGCCAGCAGCTTGATAGGTGGCTGGAGGGACAGGGAGAACACTGAAGCTTTCTTT,CASSLIGGWRDRENTEAFF
TRBV5-6,NA,NA,TRBJ2-5,TGTGCCAGCAGCCGGGAATTAGAGCAGTACTTC,CASSRELEQYF
TRBV6-6,NA,NA,TRBJ2-7,TGTGCCAGCAGCCGACGAGAGGATTACGAGCAGTACTTC,CASSRREDYEQYF
TRBV19,TRBD1,NA,TRBJ1-2,TGTGCCAGTAGTCCGCCAGGGGGCAACTATGGCTACACCTTC,CASSPPGGNYGYTF
TRBV13,TRBD1,NA,TRBJ2-7,TGTGCCAGCAGCACAGGGGATATTACCTCCAGGAGCTCCTACGAGCAGTACTTC,CASSTGDITSRSSYEQYF
TRBV14,NA,few,TRBJ1-5,TGTGCCAGCAGCCCAACAGGGAATCAGCCCCAGCATTTT,CASSPTGNQPQHF
TRBV7-2,TRBD1,NA,TRBJ1-6,TGTGCCAGCAGCCCACCCGGGACAGGCTATAATTCACCCCTCCACTTT,CASSPPGTGYNSPLHF
TRBV6-1,NA,NA,TRBJ2-7,TGTGCCAGCAGTGAGACAGGATCCTCCTACGAGCAGTACTTC,CASSETGSSYEQYF
TRBV7-9,NA,NA,TRBJ2-3,TGTGCCAGCAGCCCAAACACAGATACGCAGTATTTT,CASSPNTDTQYF
TRBV4-1,TRBD1,once,TRBJ1-4,TGCGCCAGCAGCCAAGATGGGACAGCCAATGAAAAACTGTTTTTT,CASSQDGTANEKLFF
TRBV10-2,TRBD2,NA,TRBJ2-2,TGCGCCAGCAGTGAGTGGGGACTAGCGGGAGAGAAACATACCGGGGAGCTGTTTTTT,CASSEWGLAGEKHTGELFF
TRBV10-1,NA,NA,TRBJ2-1,TGCGCCAGCAGTGAGTCGAAGGCTAGCTCCTACAATGAGCAGTTCTTC,CASSESKASSYNEQFF
TRBV5-6,NA,NA,TRBJ1-5,TGTGCCAGCAGCATGGGTCACAGGGCTCGCAATCAGCCCCAGCATTTT,CASSMGHRARNQPQHF
TRBV7-2,NA,NA,TRBJ1-4,TGTGCCAGCAGCATAGGGGAGACGGCAACTAATGAAAAACTGTTTTTT,CASSIGETATNEKLFF
TRBV10-3,NA,few,TRBJ2-5,TGTGCCATCAGCCCACGTCAGGGTCCTCAAGAGACCCAGTACTTC,CAISPRQGPQETQYF